This T cell receptor beta chain was identified during a study of blood T cell repertoires in COVID-19. Repertoires were generated with immunoSEQ multiplex PCR, while TCRdb's copy carries only in-frame clones and drops some. The table shows around 87,000 clones, with 80% occurring only once. The germline V gene has CDR1 SGHRS and CDR2 YFSETQ. The CDR3 is 14 amino acids. V lost 4 bases and J lost 7; bases outside the gene matches: 4. The gene calls are TRBV5-1 and TRBJ2-4, with 11 nucleotides matching TRBD1. The TCR was taken from a human donor in a cohort sampled during active COVID-19. The specimen was peripheral blood. In DNA, the CDR3 is TGCGCCAGCAGCCCAGGGACAGGGGGGAACATTCAGTACTTC. This codes for CASSPGTGGNIQYF.